This TCR beta chain was sequenced during a study of blood T cell repertoires in COVID-19. Per the study methods: Nucleated cell counts were estimated from reference gene primer amplification. Sequencing used immunoSEQ multiplex PCR; TCRdb keeps in-frame clones, though not all of them. The DNA gave D and trimming, while V, J and clone size come from that table. The sample lists 120,000 to 150,000 clones, around 81% seen once, with about 8% in the top ten. V dropped 3 bases and J dropped 4 bases, with 9 bases sitting between them. There are 13 residues in the CDR3. Germline V gene data show CDR1 as LGHDT and CDR2 as YNNKEL (reference sequence).

The receptor comes from a human donor in a cohort sampled during active COVID-19. The chain combines TRBV3-1 (or the pseudogene TRBV3-2) with TRBJ1-2; no clear D. The sequenced sample consisted of peripheral blood. CDR3 loop: CASSQEDLYGYTF. The CDR3 bases are TGTGCCAGCAGCCAGGAGGACCTCTATGGCTACACCTTC.